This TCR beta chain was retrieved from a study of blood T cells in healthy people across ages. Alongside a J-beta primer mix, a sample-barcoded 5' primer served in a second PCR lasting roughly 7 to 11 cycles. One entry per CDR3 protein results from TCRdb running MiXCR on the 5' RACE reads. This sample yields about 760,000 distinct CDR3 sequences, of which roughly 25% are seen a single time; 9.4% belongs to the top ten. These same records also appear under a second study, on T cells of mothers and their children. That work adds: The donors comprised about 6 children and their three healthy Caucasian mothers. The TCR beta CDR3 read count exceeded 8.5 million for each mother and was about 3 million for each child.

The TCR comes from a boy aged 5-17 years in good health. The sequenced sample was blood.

The CDR3 DNA reads TGTGCCAGCAGCCAAAGTCGGGGGGCGGGAGATGCGAATGAGCAGTTCTTC. This codes for CASSQSRGAGDANEQFF. The rearrangement links TRBV3-1 to TRBJ2-1, with D maybe TRBD2 (7 bases). The CDR3 has 17 amino acids. Germline CDR1 is LGHDT and CDR2 is YNNKEL (reference sequence). Trimming took 2 bases from V and 7 from J, leaving 21 bases between them.